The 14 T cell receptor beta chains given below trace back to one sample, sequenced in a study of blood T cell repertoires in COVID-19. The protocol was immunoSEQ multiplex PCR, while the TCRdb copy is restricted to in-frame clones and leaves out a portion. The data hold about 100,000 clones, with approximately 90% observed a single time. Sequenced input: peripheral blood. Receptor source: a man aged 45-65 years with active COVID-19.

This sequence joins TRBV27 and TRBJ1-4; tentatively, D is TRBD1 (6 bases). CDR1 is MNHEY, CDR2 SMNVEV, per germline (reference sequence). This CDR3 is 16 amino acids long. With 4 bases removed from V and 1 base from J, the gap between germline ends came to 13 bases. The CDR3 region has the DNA TGTGCCAGCAGTTGGCAGGGGAAGGGAACTAATGAAAAACTGTTTTTT. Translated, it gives CASSWQGKGTNEKLFF.

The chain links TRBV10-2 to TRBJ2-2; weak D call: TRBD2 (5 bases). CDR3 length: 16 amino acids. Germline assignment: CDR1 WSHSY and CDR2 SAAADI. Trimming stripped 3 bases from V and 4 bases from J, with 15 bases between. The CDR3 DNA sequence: TGCGCCAGCAGTGATGTTGGTAGGCGGGCCACCGGGGAGCTGTTTTTT. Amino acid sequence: CASSDVGRRATGELFF.

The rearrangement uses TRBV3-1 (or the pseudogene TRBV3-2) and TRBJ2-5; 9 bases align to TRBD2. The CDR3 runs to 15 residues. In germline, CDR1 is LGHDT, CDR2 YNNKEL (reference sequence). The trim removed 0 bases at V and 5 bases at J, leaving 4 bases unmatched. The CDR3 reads CASSQDHSGSETQYF. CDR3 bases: TGTGCCAGCAGCCAAGATCATAGCGGGAGTGAGACCCAGTACTTC.

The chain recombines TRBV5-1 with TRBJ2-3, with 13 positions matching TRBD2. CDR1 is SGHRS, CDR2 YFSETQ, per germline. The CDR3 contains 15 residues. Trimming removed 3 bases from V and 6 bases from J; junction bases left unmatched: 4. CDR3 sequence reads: CASSSGLAGSDTQYF. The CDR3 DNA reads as TGCGCCAGCAGCTCGGGACTAGCGGGATCTGATACGCAGTATTTT. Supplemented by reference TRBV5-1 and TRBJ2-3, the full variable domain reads KAGVTQTPRYLIKTRGQQVTLSCSPISGHRSVSWYQQTPGQGLQFLFEYFSETQRNKGNFPGRFSGRQFSNSRSEMNVSTLELGDSALYLCASSSGLAGSDTQYFGPGTRLTVL.

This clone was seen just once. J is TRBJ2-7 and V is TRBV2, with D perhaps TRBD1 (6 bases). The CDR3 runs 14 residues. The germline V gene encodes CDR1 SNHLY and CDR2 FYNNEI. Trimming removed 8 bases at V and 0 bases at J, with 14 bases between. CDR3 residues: CASGMDSSSYEQYF. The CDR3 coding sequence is TGTGCCAGCGGGATGGACAGTAGCTCCTACGAGCAGTACTTC.

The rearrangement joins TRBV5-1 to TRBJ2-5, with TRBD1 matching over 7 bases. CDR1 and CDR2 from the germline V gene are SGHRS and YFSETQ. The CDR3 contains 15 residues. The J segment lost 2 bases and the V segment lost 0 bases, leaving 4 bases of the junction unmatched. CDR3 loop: CASSLGRRGQETQYF. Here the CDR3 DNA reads TGCGCCAGCAGCTTGGGGCGCAGGGGGCAAGAGACCCAGTACTTC. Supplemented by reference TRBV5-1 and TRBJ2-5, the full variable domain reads KAGVTQTPRYLIKTRGQQVTLSCSPISGHRSVSWYQQTPGQGLQFLFEYFSETQRNKGNFPGRFSGRQFSNSRSEMNVSTLELGDSALYLCASSLGRRGQETQYFGPGTRLLVL.

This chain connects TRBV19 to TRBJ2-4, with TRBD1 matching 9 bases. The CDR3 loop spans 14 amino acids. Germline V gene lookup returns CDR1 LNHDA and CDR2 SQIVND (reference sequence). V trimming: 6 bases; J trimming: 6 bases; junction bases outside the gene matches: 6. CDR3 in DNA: TGTGCCAGTAGAACGCCGGGACAGGGAAACATTCAGTACTTC. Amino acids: CASRTPGQGNIQYF.

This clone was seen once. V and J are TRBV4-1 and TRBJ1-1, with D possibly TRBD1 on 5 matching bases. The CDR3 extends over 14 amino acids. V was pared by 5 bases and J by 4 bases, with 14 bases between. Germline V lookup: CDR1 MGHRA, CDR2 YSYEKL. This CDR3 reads CASSSPTRGTEAFF. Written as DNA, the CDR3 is TGCGCCAGCAGCTCACCGACAAGGGGCACTGAAGCTTTCTTT.

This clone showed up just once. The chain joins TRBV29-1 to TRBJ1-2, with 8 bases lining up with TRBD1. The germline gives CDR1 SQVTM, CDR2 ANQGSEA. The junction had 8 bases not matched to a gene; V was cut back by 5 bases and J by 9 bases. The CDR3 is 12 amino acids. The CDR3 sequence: CSVSKTGESYTF. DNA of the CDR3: TGCAGCGTTTCAAAGACAGGGGAAAGCTACACCTTC.

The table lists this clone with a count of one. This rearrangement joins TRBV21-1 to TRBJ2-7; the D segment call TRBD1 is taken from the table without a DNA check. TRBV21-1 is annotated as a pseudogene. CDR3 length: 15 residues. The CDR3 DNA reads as TGTGCCAGCAGTAGGACAGGGGATAACTCCTACGAGCAGTACTTC. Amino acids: CASSRTGDNSYEQYF.

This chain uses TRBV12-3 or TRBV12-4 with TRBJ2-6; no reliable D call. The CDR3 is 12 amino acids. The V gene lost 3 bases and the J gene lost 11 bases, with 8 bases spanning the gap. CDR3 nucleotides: TGTGCCAGCAGTTTCCTCCCGGACGTCCTGACTTTC. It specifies CASSFLPDVLTF.

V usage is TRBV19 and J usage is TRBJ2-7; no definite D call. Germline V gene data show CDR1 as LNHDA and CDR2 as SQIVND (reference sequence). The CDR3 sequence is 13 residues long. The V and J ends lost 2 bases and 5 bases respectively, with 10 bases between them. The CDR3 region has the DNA TGTGCCAGTAGTATAACCCCAGGTCACGAGCAGTACGTC. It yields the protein CASSITPGHEQYV.

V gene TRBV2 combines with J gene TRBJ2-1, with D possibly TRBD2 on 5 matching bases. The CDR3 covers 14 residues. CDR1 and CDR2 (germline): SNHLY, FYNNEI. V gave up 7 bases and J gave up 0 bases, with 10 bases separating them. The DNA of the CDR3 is TGTGCCAGCAAAGGGCGGGCCTCCTACAATGAGCAGTTCTTC. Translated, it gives CASKGRASYNEQFF.

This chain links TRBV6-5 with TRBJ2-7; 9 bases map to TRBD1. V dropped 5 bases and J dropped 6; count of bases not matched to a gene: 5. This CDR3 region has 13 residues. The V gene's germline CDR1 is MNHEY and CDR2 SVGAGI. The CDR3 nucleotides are TGTGCCAGCAGTCAACAGGGGGCTGGCGAGCAGTACGTC. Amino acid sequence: CASSQQGAGEQYV.